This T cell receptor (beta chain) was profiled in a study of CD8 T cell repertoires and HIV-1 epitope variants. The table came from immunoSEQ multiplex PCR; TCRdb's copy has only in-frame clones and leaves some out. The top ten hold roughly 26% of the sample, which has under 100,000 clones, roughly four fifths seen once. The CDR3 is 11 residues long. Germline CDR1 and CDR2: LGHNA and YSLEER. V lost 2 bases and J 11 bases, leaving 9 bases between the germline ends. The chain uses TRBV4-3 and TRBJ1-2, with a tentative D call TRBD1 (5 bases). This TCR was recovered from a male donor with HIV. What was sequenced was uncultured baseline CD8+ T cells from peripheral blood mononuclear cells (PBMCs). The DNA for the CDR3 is TGCGCCAGCAGCCAATATGGGGGGTACACCTTC. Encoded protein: CASSQYGGYTF.